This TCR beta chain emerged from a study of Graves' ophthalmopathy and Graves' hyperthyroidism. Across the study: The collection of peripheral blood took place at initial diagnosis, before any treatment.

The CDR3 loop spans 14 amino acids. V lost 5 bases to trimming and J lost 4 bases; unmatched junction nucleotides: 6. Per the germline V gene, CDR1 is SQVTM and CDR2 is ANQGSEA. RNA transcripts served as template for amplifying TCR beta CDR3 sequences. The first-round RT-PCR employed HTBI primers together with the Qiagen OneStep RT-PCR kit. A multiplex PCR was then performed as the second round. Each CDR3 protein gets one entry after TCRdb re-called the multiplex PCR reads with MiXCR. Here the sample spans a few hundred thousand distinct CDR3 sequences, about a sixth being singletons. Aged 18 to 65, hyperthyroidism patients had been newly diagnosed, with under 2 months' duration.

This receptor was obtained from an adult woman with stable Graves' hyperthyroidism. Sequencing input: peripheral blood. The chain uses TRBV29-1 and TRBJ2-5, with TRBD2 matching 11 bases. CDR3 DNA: TGCAGCGTTAGTCTAGCGGGAGGTCTAGAGACCCAGTACTTC. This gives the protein CSVSLAGGLETQYF. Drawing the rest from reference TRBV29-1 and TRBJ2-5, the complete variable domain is SAVISQKPSRDICQRGTSLTIQCQVDSQVTMMFWYRQQPGQSLTLIATANQGSEATYESGFVIDKFPISRPNLTFSTLTVSNMSPEDSSIYLCSVSLAGGLETQYFGPGTRLLVL.